The 22 T cell receptor beta chains reported below all come from one sample, sequenced in a study of T cells in Graves' hyperthyroidism and ophthalmopathy. TCR beta CDR3 regions were amplified from RNA. With the HTBI primer set, the TCR CDR3 went through a first round of RT-PCR. TCRdb reprocessed the multiplex PCR reads via MiXCR and lists one record per CDR3 protein. The table has a few hundred thousand distinct CDR3 sequences, 46% seen once. Sample: peripheral blood or thyroid tissue (not recorded which). Every receptor here comes from an adult woman with Graves' disease, either hyperthyroidism or ophthalmopathy (not recorded which).

The chain links TRBV2 to TRBJ2-5; 9 nucleotides align to TRBD1. CDR1 is SNHLY, CDR2 FYNNEI, per germline. The trim removed 4 bases at V and 2 bases at J, leaving 5 bases unmatched. The CDR3 runs to 15 residues. The CDR3 DNA reads as TGTGCCAGCAGTGGGGGGACAGGGAGGCAAGAGACCCAGTACTTC. This gives the protein CASSGGTGRQETQYF.

The V gene is TRBV29-1, the J gene TRBJ2-5; unclear D gene. The V gene's germline CDR1 is SQVTM and CDR2 ANQGSEA. This CDR3 has 13 amino acids. Between the trimmed V and J ends, which lost 4 bases and 9 bases, there was a span of 18 bases. The CDR3 region is CSVGFDGRQPQYF. In nucleotides, the CDR3 is TGCAGCGTTGGGTTCGACGGTAGGCAGCCCCAGTACTTC.

This chain connects TRBV2 to TRBJ1-1, with D tentatively TRBD1 (5 bases). The CDR3 extends over 12 amino acids. The V end lost 9 bases, the J end lost 5 bases, and 13 bases lay between the germline ends. Germline V gives CDR1 SNHLY, CDR2 FYNNEI. The CDR3 DNA reads TGTGCCAGGGGGACCCGGGGGACTGAAGCTTTCTTT. Translated: CARGTRGTEAFF.

V and J are TRBV7-2 and TRBJ2-5; TRBD1 is a possible D gene (6 bases). The CDR3 totals 12 residues. CDR1 and CDR2 from the germline V gene are SGHTA and FQGNSA. Trimming stripped 0 bases from V and 11 bases from J, with 10 bases between. The CDR3 loop is CASSLAGGYQYF. CDR3 nucleotides: TGTGCCAGCAGCTTAGCAGGGGGTTATCAGTACTTC.

This clonotype has more than one count but fewer than ten. The chain is built from TRBV30 and TRBJ1-2, with no clear D. With 3 bases removed from V and 8 bases from J, the gap between germline ends came to 13 bases. This CDR3 spans 12 amino acids. Germline V gives CDR1 GTSNPN, CDR2 SVGIG (reference sequence). The chain's CDR3 is CAWREPQYGYTF. The CDR3 bases are TGTGCCTGGAGGGAACCCCAGTACGGCTACACCTTC.

Worth noting for this clonotype: Compared with germline, one end of the junction differs, possibly owing to a read error. The CDR3 region has the DNA TGTGCCATCAGTGAAGGGGCGAGAGGGACGCAGTACTTC. Translating gives CAISEGARGTQYF. The chain combines TRBV6-5 with TRBJ2-5; D assignment may be TRBD1 or TRBD2 (5 bases each). This CDR3 comprises 13 residues. From germline, CDR1 is MNHEY and CDR2 SVGAGI.

The chain employs TRBV7-3 and TRBJ1-6; D may be TRBD1 (6 bases). CDR1 is SGHTA and CDR2 is FQGTGA in the germline V gene. The CDR3 consists of 14 residues. The ends were cut back, 5 bases at V and 14 bases at J, with 19 bases in the middle. The CDR3 region is CASSLGQHQGTLHF. Written as DNA, the CDR3 is TGTGCCAGCAGCCTCGGACAGCACCAAGGTACCCTCCACTTT.

The V and J genes are TRBV20-1 and TRBJ1-5; D is uncertain. V was clipped by 5 bases and J by 1 base, with 15 bases between them. The CDR3 length is 15 residues. CDR1 and CDR2 from the germline V gene are DFQATT and SNEGSKA (reference sequence). In DNA form, the CDR3 reads TGCAGTGCTGATCTGCCGGGGTTAAGCAATCAGCCCCAGCATTTT. Residues: CSADLPGLSNQPQHF.

This sequence joins TRBV24-1 and TRBJ1-5; 9 nucleotides line up with TRBD1. There are 16 residues in the CDR3. Germline V CDR1 and CDR2: KGHDR, SFDVKD. The V segment lost 3 bases and the J segment 6 bases; nucleotides outside the gene matches: 8. The CDR3 DNA follows: TGTGCCACCAGTGATGCCGGACAGGGGACGCGTCAGCCCCAGCATTTT. Translating gives CATSDAGQGTRQPQHF.

This clonotype has at least ten counts. The CDR3 region has the DNA TGTGCCAGCAGCGTGACAGCTAGCACAGATACGCAGTATTTT. Translating gives CASSVTASTDTQYF. This chain joins TRBV11-3 and TRBJ2-3; the D gene is possibly TRBD1 (5 bases). The V gene's germline CDR1 is SGHNT and CDR2 YENEEA. The CDR3 is made up of 14 amino acids. The V gene lost 5 bases and the J gene lost 0 bases, with 9 bases spanning the gap.

In the case of this clonotype: A much larger clonotype is one base distant, so this may be a read error. The V and J genes are TRBV27 and TRBJ1-5, with a weak D call TRBD1 (6 bases). CDR3 length: 14 amino acids. Germline assignment: CDR1 MNHEY and CDR2 SMNVEV (reference sequence). CDR3 coding DNA: TGTGCCTCGAGGGGGAATTCTGGCAATCCGCCCCAGCATTTT. Amino acids: CASRGNSGNPPQHF.

This clonotype has a count of ten or more. The genes are TRBV13 and TRBJ2-2, with unresolved D. CDR3 length: 13 amino acids. The V gene's germline CDR1 is PRHDT and CDR2 FYEKMQ (reference sequence). V dropped 6 bases and J dropped 1 base, with 6 bases sitting between them. CDR3 region: CASRSQNTGELFF. The CDR3 coding sequence is TGTGCCAGCAGATCACAGAACACCGGGGAGCTGTTTTTT.

Regarding this clonotype: A read error is possible here, since a much larger clone lies one base away. The J gene is TRBJ2-5, the V gene TRBV10-3; TRBD2 matches at 9 bases. The CDR3 runs to 13 residues. Germline CDR1 is ENHRY and CDR2 is SYGVKD. CDR3: CTSSLAGAGTQYF. The DNA of the CDR3 is TGTACCAGCAGTTTAGCGGGGGCGGGGACCCAGTACTTC.

The sample holds many counts of this clonotype. The chain couples TRBV19 to TRBJ2-7; TRBD2 matches at 9 bases. Germline V gene sequence: CDR1 LNHDA, CDR2 SQIVND (reference sequence). The length of the CDR3 is 16 residues. V lost 1 base and J lost 3; bases outside the gene matches: 7. The chain's CDR3 is CASSIGGLAKGYEQYF. The CDR3 DNA reads as TGTGCCAGTAGTATAGGTGGACTAGCGAAAGGCTACGAGCAGTACTTC.

The gene calls are TRBV5-1 and TRBJ2-5; 10 bases match TRBD2. The CDR3 runs 17 residues. V trimming: 5 bases; J trimming: 4 bases; junction bases outside the gene matches: 14. CDR1 is SGHRS and CDR2 is YFSETQ in the germline V gene. The CDR3 sequence is CASRYRGASGSGETQYF. The CDR3 DNA is TGCGCCAGCAGGTATCGGGGAGCTAGCGGGAGCGGAGAGACCCAGTACTTC.

In regard to this clonotype: At one end the junction does not follow the germline gene, possibly because of a read error. The genes are TRBV10-3 and TRBJ1-2; TRBD1 is a possible D gene (6 bases). The CDR3 covers 17 residues. Germline V gives CDR1 ENHRY, CDR2 SYGVKD. Here the CDR3 reads CASSYSIVGGPKDGYTF. CDR3 in DNA: TGTGCCAGCAGTTACTCGATCGTGGGGGGCCCCAAGGATGGCTACACCTTC.

The chain recombines TRBV7-2 with TRBJ2-7; perhaps TRBD1 as D (6 bases). The CDR3 is 15 amino acids. Germline loops: CDR1 SGHTA, CDR2 FQGNSA. Trimming shortened V by 3 bases and J by 2 bases, and 14 bases separated the two germline ends. The CDR3 here is CASSLSRTATYEQYF. CDR3 in DNA: TGTGCCAGCAGCTTGTCTAGGACAGCTACCTACGAGCAGTACTTC. Full variable domain (outside the CDR3, taken from reference TRBV7-2 and TRBJ2-7): GAGVSQSPSNKVTEKGKDVELRCDPISGHTALYWYRQSLGQGLEFLIYFQGNSAPDKSGLPSDRFSAERTGGSVSTLTIQRTQQEDSAVYLCASSLSRTATYEQYFGPGTRLTVT.

This clonotype showed up many times. The chain is built from TRBV7-8 and TRBJ2-2, with TRBD1 matching over 8 bases. In germline, CDR1 is SGHVS, CDR2 FQNEAQ. The CDR3 length is 17 residues. With V trimmed by 5 bases and J by 8 bases, 16 bases remained unmatched. The CDR3 protein is CASSTRFGVRGHGELFF. CDR3 sequence (DNA): TGTGCCAGCAGCACGCGATTTGGTGTCAGGGGGCATGGGGAGCTGTTTTTT.

As concerns this clonotype: Its ends do not fully match the called genes, so a read error is possible. This sequence joins TRBV7-2 and TRBJ2-2; TRBD2 aligns across 7 bases. Germline CDR1 is SGHTA and CDR2 is FQGNSA. The CDR3 runs 17 residues. The CDR3 is CASSLVGGYIPAGGLFF. CDR3 in DNA: TGTGCCAGCAGCTTAGTGGGGGGGTATATTCCCGCCGGGGGGCTGTTTTTT.

V gene TRBV11-2 combines with J gene TRBJ1-2; a weak D match, TRBD1 (5 bases). The CDR3 is 17 residues long. From germline, CDR1 is SGHAT and CDR2 FQNNGV. V was shortened by 5 bases and J by 0 bases, with 19 bases between the two germline ends. CDR3 sequence: CASSRDSLPETNYGYTF. CDR3 in DNA: TGTGCCAGCAGCCGTGACAGCCTTCCTGAAACTAACTATGGCTACACCTTC.

In its sample, this clonotype was seen a few times. The chain is built from TRBV5-4 and TRBJ2-7; TRBD1 or TRBD2 may be the D gene (5 bases each). Germline V CDR1 and CDR2: SGHNT, YYREEE (reference sequence). Trimming removed 3 bases at V and 12 bases at J, with 22 bases between. This CDR3 is 14 amino acids long. The CDR3 DNA sequence: TGTGCCAGCAGCTCCCAGGGTCTAGCTCACCCCCCGTACTTC. Protein: CASSSQGLAHPPYF.

This clonotype was seen a handful of times. The chain employs TRBV12-3 or TRBV12-4 and TRBJ2-2, with D possibly matching TRBD2 (6 bases). The germline V and J ends were trimmed by 4 bases and 2 bases, with 8 bases remaining between them. The CDR3 sequence is 14 residues long. The CDR3 DNA reads as TGTGCCAGCAGTTGGGCGGGAAACACCGGGGAGCTGTTTTTT. Translated: CASSWAGNTGELFF.